This entry lists 28 T cell receptor beta chains sequenced from one sample in a study of blood T cell repertoires in COVID-19. Clones were sequenced by immunoSEQ multiplex PCR, and TCRdb holds only the in-frame ones, with some missing. The sample lists 200,000 to 250,000 clones; around 90% were seen once. Source material: PBMCs or T cells enriched from blood (not recorded which). Every receptor here comes from a woman aged 45-65 years who had recovered from COVID-19.

The chain combines TRBV7-3 with TRBJ2-2; 16 nucleotides agree with TRBD2. V lost 5 bases, J lost 2 bases, and 5 bases stayed unmatched. The CDR3 totals 18 residues. The germline V gene has CDR1 SGHTA and CDR2 FQGTGA. CDR3 amino acids: CASSRGTSGRGNTGELFF. CDR3 DNA: TGTGCCAGCAGCCGAGGGACTAGCGGGAGGGGTAACACCGGGGAGCTGTTTTTT.

The chain uses TRBV18 and TRBJ2-1, with 11 positions matching TRBD2. The V segment lost 2 bases and the J segment 8 bases; nucleotides outside the gene matches: 11. The CDR3 runs 17 residues. The V gene's germline CDR1 is KGHSH and CDR2 LQKENI. In DNA, the CDR3 is TGTGCCAGCTCACCATACTCAGGACTAGCGGGTTTTGATGAGCAGTTCTTC. The encoded protein is CASSPYSGLAGFDEQFF.

This clone has a handful of counts. The rearrangement links TRBV5-4 to TRBJ2-7; TRBD2 agrees at 11 bases. Germline CDR1 and CDR2: SGHNT and YYREEE (reference sequence). V was pared by 2 bases and J by 12 bases, with 7 bases of the junction left unmatched. The CDR3 has 13 residues. The CDR3 coding sequence is TGTGCCAGCAGCTTAAATAGCGGGAGGGCCTGGTACTTC. This gives the protein CASSLNSGRAWYF.

The chain recombines TRBV15 with TRBJ2-7, with D unclear. V shed 0 bases and J shed 0 bases, with 12 bases lying between them. From germline, CDR1 is LNHNV and CDR2 YYDKDF (reference sequence). CDR3 length: 16 residues. The CDR3 spells CATSREPGLLSYEQYF. The CDR3, as DNA: TGTGCCACCAGCAGAGAGCCTGGGCTTCTCTCCTACGAGCAGTACTTC.

The chain uses TRBV27 and TRBJ1-1; 9 nucleotides match TRBD1. Germline CDR1 reads MNHEY; CDR2 reads SMNVEV (reference sequence). The CDR3 loop spans 16 amino acids. Losses at the gene ends were 6 bases for V and 0 bases for J; bases not matched to a gene: 8. The CDR3: CASRIRQGGMNTEAFF. The CDR3 DNA reads TGTGCCAGCAGAATTAGACAGGGGGGGATGAACACTGAAGCTTTCTTT.

The V call is TRBV7-8, the J call TRBJ1-1, with 8 bases fitting TRBD1. This CDR3 comprises 15 residues. V trimming: 5 bases; J trimming: 2 bases; junction bases outside the gene matches: 7. Germline CDR1 SGHVS, CDR2 FQNEAQ. CDR3 protein: CASSLRDRLNTEAFF. The CDR3 DNA reads as TGTGCCAGCAGCCTACGGGACAGGTTAAACACTGAAGCTTTCTTT. Using reference TRBV7-8 and TRBJ1-1 for the parts outside the CDR3, the full variable domain is GAGVSQSPRYKVAKRGQDVALRCDPISGHVSLFWYQQALGQGPEFLTYFQNEAQLDKSGLPSDRFFAERPEGSVSTLKIQRTQQEDSAVYLCASSLRDRLNTEAFFGQGTRLTVV.

V is TRBV28 and J is TRBJ1-3; 9 bases are a match to TRBD1. CDR1 and CDR2 (germline): MDHEN, SYDVKM. Trimming removed 7 bases from V and 3 bases from J; junction bases left unmatched: 7. The CDR3 covers 15 residues. The CDR3 DNA follows: TGTGCCAGCAAGTCACAGGGGGCTGGTGGAAACACCATATATTTT. Protein: CASKSQGAGGNTIYF.

The rearrangement joins TRBV7-9 to TRBJ2-2, with 9 bases identical to TRBD1. The CDR3 length is 18 residues. Germline CDR1 and CDR2: SEHNR and FQNEAQ (reference sequence). The V gene end was trimmed by 3 bases and the J gene end by 4 bases; junction bases not matched to a gene: 12. DNA of the CDR3: TGTGCCAGCAGCTTTATTGCATTGAGGACAGGGGCCACCGGGGAGCTGTTTTTT. Its protein product is CASSFIALRTGATGELFF.

The chain has TRBV19 and TRBJ1-5; a possible D gene is TRBD1 (6 bases). The CDR3 is made up of 15 amino acids. Germline loops: CDR1 LNHDA, CDR2 SQIVND (reference sequence). Trimming shortened V by 6 bases and J by 0 bases, and 12 bases separated the two germline ends. The CDR3: CASRPQGYSNQPQHF. In DNA form, the CDR3 reads TGTGCCAGTAGACCACAGGGTTATAGCAATCAGCCCCAGCATTTT. The complete variable domain, with remaining parts taken from reference TRBV19 and TRBJ1-5, reads DGGITQSPKYLFRKEGQNVTLSCEQNLNHDAMYWYRQDPGQGLRLIYYSQIVNDFQKGDIAEGYSVSREKKESFPLTVTSAQKNPTAFYLCASRPQGYSNQPQHFGDGTRLSIL.

This chain links TRBV5-1 with TRBJ1-5, with TRBD1 matching over 7 bases. Losses at the gene ends were 0 bases for V and 6 bases for J; bases not matched to a gene: 9. This CDR3 contains 16 residues. Germline CDR1 is SGHRS and CDR2 is YFSETQ. CDR3 nucleotide sequence: TGCGCCAGCAGCTTGGGACTTACAGGGGCGGGTCAGCCCCAGCATTTT. Translated, it gives CASSLGLTGAGQPQHF. Based on the CDR3 plus reference TRBV5-1 and TRBJ1-5, the full variable domain is KAGVTQTPRYLIKTRGQQVTLSCSPISGHRSVSWYQQTPGQGLQFLFEYFSETQRNKGNFPGRFSGRQFSNSRSEMNVSTLELGDSALYLCASSLGLTGAGQPQHFGDGTRLSIL.

Remarks on this clone: Other DNA sequences in the same sample also yield this CDR3. The CDR3 is CATSRDQGPDTQYF. DNA for the CDR3: TGTGCCACCAGCAGAGATCAGGGCCCCGATACGCAGTATTTT. This chain connects TRBV15 to TRBJ2-3, with a possible D match to TRBD1 (5 bases). V lost 0 bases and J lost 6, with 10 bases in between. This CDR3 has 14 amino acids. CDR1 is LNHNV and CDR2 is YYDKDF in the germline V gene (reference sequence).

The chain recombines TRBV5-4 with TRBJ2-5, with D possibly being TRBD2 (6 bases). Germline V gene sequence: CDR1 SGHNT, CDR2 YYREEE (reference sequence). The CDR3 has 16 residues. V was cut by 0 bases and J by 5 bases, with 17 bases left in between. The CDR3 bases are TGTGCCAGCAGCTTGGGACTAGATTGGGACGCGGAGACCCAGTACTTC. Protein sequence: CASSLGLDWDAETQYF.

The rearrangement links TRBV6-5 to TRBJ2-1, with D tentatively TRBD2 (6 bases). This CDR3 comprises 16 residues. V lost 4 bases and J lost 3, with 16 bases in between. Looked up from germline, CDR1 is MNHEY and CDR2 is SVGAGI. The CDR3 is CASSSGLSPIYNEQFF. CDR3 sequence (DNA): TGTGCCAGCAGTTCCGGACTAAGTCCGATCTACAATGAGCAGTTCTTC.

The rearrangement joins TRBV5-1 to TRBJ1-1; D is undetermined. This CDR3 region has 13 residues. Between the trimmed V and J ends, which lost 5 bases and 0 bases, there was a span of 8 bases. In germline, CDR1 is SGHRS, CDR2 YFSETQ. DNA of the CDR3: TGCGCCAGCAGACTCCTATTGAACACTGAAGCTTTCTTT. It yields the protein CASRLLLNTEAFF.

CDR3: CASSLRGGYEQYF. The DNA for the CDR3 is TGTGCCAGCAGCCTCAGAGGGGGATACGAGCAGTACTTC. V usage is TRBV12-3 or TRBV12-4 and J usage is TRBJ2-7; possibly TRBD1 for D (6 bases). Trimming stripped 6 bases from V and 4 bases from J, with 13 bases between. There are 13 residues in the CDR3.

The chain recombines TRBV6-5 with TRBJ2-3; 7 bases line up with TRBD2. CDR1 MNHEY and CDR2 SVGAGI come from the germline V gene. The CDR3 contains 15 residues. Trimming cost V 6 bases and J 6 bases; bases outside gene matches: 12. The CDR3 bases are TGTGCCAGCAGCACCGGGACTACCACCAGGGATACGCAGTATTTT. Translated: CASSTGTTTRDTQYF.

The chain employs TRBV10-3 and TRBJ2-7, with a possible D match to TRBD1 (6 bases). Trimming cost V 7 bases and J 3 bases, with 16 bases left between them. Germline V lookup: CDR1 ENHRY, CDR2 SYGVKD. This CDR3 contains 14 residues. DNA for the CDR3: TGTGCCATCAAAGTCGCAGGGGACCACTACGAGCAGTACTTC. Translating it yields CAIKVAGDHYEQYF.

The chain joins TRBV2 to TRBJ1-4, with a tentative D call TRBD1 (5 bases). Germline V gene sequence: CDR1 SNHLY, CDR2 FYNNEI. Between the trimmed V and J ends, which lost 8 bases and 5 bases, there was a span of 12 bases. CDR3 size: 13 residues. CDR3 nucleotides: TGTGCCAGCGAGGACATACTGAATGAAAAACTGTTTTTT. Translation: CASEDILNEKLFF.

The chain recombines TRBV10-3 with TRBJ2-7, with D tentatively TRBD2 (5 bases). This CDR3 spans 11 amino acids. The germline V gene encodes CDR1 ENHRY and CDR2 SYGVKD. Trimming pared 5 bases from V and 3 bases from J, leaving 5 bases between. DNA for the CDR3: TGTGCCATCAGTCGGGACTACGAGCAGTACTTC. Protein product: CAISRDYEQYF.

The chain joins TRBV7-2 to TRBJ2-3; 9 positions match TRBD2. This CDR3 has 14 amino acids. Germline-derived CDR1 and CDR2 are SGHTA and FQGNSA. V dropped 1 base and J dropped 9; count of bases not matched to a gene: 5. The CDR3 spells CASSLGLAGDTQYF. The CDR3 DNA reads TGTGCCAGCAGCTTAGGGTTAGCGGGAGACACGCAGTATTTT.

This chain connects TRBV11-2 to TRBJ2-7, with D possibly being TRBD2 (6 bases). Between the trimmed V and J ends, which lost 5 bases and 2 bases, there was a span of 16 bases. Germline assignment: CDR1 SGHAT and CDR2 FQNNGV. The CDR3 totals 15 residues. CDR3 loop: CASSLPGTQTYEQYF. In DNA form, the CDR3 reads TGTGCCAGCAGCCTCCCCGGGACTCAAACCTACGAGCAGTACTTC. The whole variable domain, filled in from reference TRBV11-2 and TRBJ2-7, reads EAGVAQSPRYKIIEKRQSVAFWCNPISGHATLYWYQQILGQGPKLLIQFQNNGVVDDSQLPKDRFSAERLKGVDSTLKIQPAKLEDSAVYLCASSLPGTQTYEQYFGPGTRLTVT.

The V and J genes are TRBV11-3 and TRBJ2-1; 7 bases match TRBD2. CDR3 length: 15 residues. Trimming cost V 2 bases and J 6 bases; bases outside gene matches: 7. CDR1 and CDR2 from the germline V gene are SGHNT and YENEEA. The CDR3 sequence: CASSLIGEGLNEQFF. The CDR3 DNA reads as TGTGCCAGCAGCTTAATAGGGGAGGGCCTCAATGAGCAGTTCTTC.

The chain has TRBV7-3 and TRBJ2-1; TRBD2 aligns across 9 bases. CDR3 size: 15 residues. Germline assignment: CDR1 SGHTA and CDR2 FQGTGA. V lost 2 bases and J lost 7; bases outside the gene matches: 6. CDR3 bases: TGTGCCAGCAGCTTAGGCGGGAGGGAAGCTAATGAGCAGTTCTTC. It translates to CASSLGGREANEQFF.

The V and J genes are TRBV27 and TRBJ2-3; 9 nucleotides line up with TRBD2. The CDR3 runs to 14 residues. The V gene end was trimmed by 8 bases and the J gene end by 4 bases; junction bases not matched to a gene: 7. Germline loops: CDR1 MNHEY, CDR2 SMNVEV (reference sequence). CDR3 nucleotide sequence: TGTGCCAGCGTTAACTTAGCGGGAGCAGATACGCAGTATTTT. Translated, it gives CASVNLAGADTQYF.

This clone appeared once. The gene calls are TRBV18 and TRBJ1-5; TRBD1 matches 7 bases. The germline V gene has CDR1 KGHSH and CDR2 LQKENI. This CDR3 is built from 15 residues. The V gene end was trimmed by 3 bases and the J gene end by 5 bases; junction bases not matched to a gene: 7. The CDR3 DNA sequence: TGTGCCAGCTCACCTGGGGCAGGGGGGCATCAGCCCCAGCATTTT. It codes for CASSPGAGGHQPQHF.

The chain couples TRBV7-8 to TRBJ2-1; 12 bases align to TRBD2. CDR3 size: 16 residues. Trimming took 4 bases from V and 10 from J; bases not matched to a gene: 11. Germline V gives CDR1 SGHVS, CDR2 FQNEAQ. The CDR3 DNA reads as TGTGCCAGCAGCTCGCGACCGGGACTAGCGGGTGGCGAGCAGTTCTTC. This encodes CASSSRPGLAGGEQFF.

This clone was found a few times. The chain is built from TRBV27 and TRBJ2-1; TRBD2 is a possible D gene (6 bases). V gave up 7 bases and J gave up 0 bases, with 10 bases separating them. This CDR3 is 14 amino acids long. CDR1 is MNHEY, CDR2 SMNVEV, per germline (reference sequence). CDR3 region: CASTGTSSYNEQFF. CDR3 bases: TGTGCCAGCACCGGGACTTCCTCCTACAATGAGCAGTTCTTC.

The chain carries TRBV18 and TRBJ2-1; 9 bases agree with TRBD2. This CDR3 contains 17 residues. Germline loops: CDR1 KGHSH, CDR2 LQKENI. V lost 3 bases, J lost 8 bases, and 14 bases stayed unmatched. CDR3 region: CASSPDFNSGSIYEQFF. The DNA of the CDR3 is TGTGCCAGCTCACCCGATTTTAATAGCGGGAGTATCTATGAGCAGTTCTTC.